This T cell receptor beta chain appears in the sequencing data of a study of naive CD8 T cells in extremely preterm neonates (dated by TCRdb to 2016 to 2017). Looking at the study overall: An age range of 25-50 years is given for the adult participants in the abstract, whereas a range of 20-50 years is given in the methods. The study compared TCRbeta CDR3 repertoires of sorted naive CD8+ T cells across four age groups: extremely preterm neonates, term neonates, young children and adults. General findings and caveats noted by the study authors: As limitations, the authors pointed to a small sample size and variable productive template counts among preterm samples. To track T cell development within individuals, the authors urged prospective longitudinal studies of preterm and term neonates. A larger fraction of CDR3 nucleotide sequences was shared among preterm neonates (around 2.5%) than among term neonates (roughly 0.4%), young children (about 0.03%) and adults (around 0.01%). Preterm neonates showed significantly lower iChao1 richness than every other age group (p < 0.05) along with an even clone distribution, indicating a less rich repertoire. Preterm CDR3s were shorter, with fewer N additions and less junctional trimming, and were closer to germline than those of older groups.

Concerning this clone: Its antigen remains unidentified. No much larger clone is present one base from it, and per-base qualities are unavailable.

TCRbeta CDR3 regions were amplified from genomic DNA by a two-step, bias-controlled multiplex PCR. The multiplex PCR included primers specific for each TRBV and TRBJ gene segment. TCRbeta repertoire data were generated with the immunoSEQ Assay. In the authors' own workflow: A relative-frequency ratio and a modified nearest-neighbor algorithm were applied to filter and cluster reads so that closely related sequences were merged. IMGT annotation was followed for the assignment of V, D and J genes to CDR3 sequences. Template counts were quantified against synthetic TCR CDR3 analog sequences and normalized for PCR amplification bias. Only unique productive sequences, that is, in-frame CDR3 sequences lacking stop codons, were included in the analyses. Clonality, defined as 1 minus Pielou's evenness, and iChao1 richness were computed with the immunoSEQ Analyzer software. Depending on the Shapiro-Wilk normality results, either Student's t-test or a non-parametric test was run in JMP for statistical testing. TCRdb took over this immuneACCESS table, retaining in-frame rearrangements with V and J assigned. Such tables are incomplete; in checked studies, under half of the missing clones stem from an unresolved V gene, and the remainder is unexplained. The DNA was the basis for D and trimming; V, J and clone size are from that table. Across this sample there are several thousand clones, with under 98% seen only once. The top ten clones comprise approximately 0.4% of the sample.

Per the germline V gene (reference sequence), LNHNV is the CDR1 and YYDKDF is the CDR2. The CDR3 covers 9 residues, taking in both the cysteine and the phenylalanine. Solely the CDR3 DNA is kept, with 27 bases framed from the first base. Peripheral blood was donated by five healthy children aged roughly 15-56 months who were having elective routine surgery, plus five healthy nonsmoking adults. Healthy nonsmokers aged roughly 19-55 years, with a median age of approximately 40 years, were used as adult controls. A FACSAria III cell sorter was used to sort live, Annexin V-negative naive CD8+ T cells (CD3+CD8+CD45RA+CCR7+). Per sample, between roughly 18,000 and 100,000 naive CD8+ T cells were obtained by sorting. Mononuclear cells were isolated from diluted blood by Ficoll-Paque density gradient centrifugation. Mononuclear cells were cryopreserved in about 10% DMSO with about 90% FBS and stored long term at -150°C before sorting. After thawing, cells were stained with Annexin V along with antibodies against CD3, CD8, CCR7 and CD45RA. Genomic DNA was extracted from snap-frozen sorted cell pellets with the DNeasy Blood and Tissue Kit.

The rearranged segments are TRBV15 and TRBJ1-2, with no confident D gene call. The source is a human donor in good health. Sequenced material: naive CD8+ T cells from blood. This receptor carries the CDR3 CGGAHGYTF. The nucleotide sequence is given as TGTGGCGGCGCCCATGGCTACACCTTC.